This is a list of T cell receptor beta chains from one sample in a study of blood T cells in healthy people across ages. TCRdb fed the 5' RACE reads into MiXCR, producing one record per CDR3 protein. The sample carries more than 1,000,000 distinct CDR3 sequences, 20% to 25% recorded once. Separately, the same data were catalogued under a study of T cells of mothers and their children.

The sample taken for sequencing was blood. These receptors were collected from a girl aged 2-10 years in good health. Each CDR3 is given with its conserved first and last residue. Fields, in order: J gene, D gene, V gene, CDR3 length, clone size, CDR3 protein, CDR3 DNA. The D gene is left open where the match is weak. Only some rows state a clone size, as once, few, many or a class for expanded clones.

>TRBJ2-3|TRBD2|TRBV20-1|16|.
CSARDQSGAPRDTQYF
TGCAGTGCTAGAGATCAAAGCGGGGCGCCCAGGGATACGCAGTATTTT
>TRBJ1-4|.|TRBV4-2|16|.
CASSHTTGRLGEKLFF
TGTGCCAGCAGCCATACGACCGGACGGTTAGGTGAAAAACTGTTTTTT
>TRBJ2-7|TRBD2|TRBV10-3|14|few
CAISDGGRRYEQYF
TGTGCCATCAGTGACGGCGGGAGACGCTACGAGCAGTACTTC
>TRBJ2-5|.|TRBV20-1|12|.
CSASRPEETQYF
TGCAGTGCCAGTAGACCGGAGGAGACCCAGTACTTC
>TRBJ2-1|TRBD2|TRBV29-1|12|few
CSVEWGGHEQFF
TGCAGCGTTGAGTGGGGGGGTCATGAGCAGTTCTTC
>TRBJ2-1|.|TRBV11-2|17|.
CASSLLAPGASMDEQFF
TGTGCCAGCAGCCTCCTGGCCCCGGGGGCGAGCATGGATGAGCAGTTCTTC
>TRBJ2-2|.|TRBV9|16|.
CASSGGPGPHTGELFF
TGTGCCAGCAGCGGGGGACCGGGACCGCACACCGGGGAGCTGTTTTTT
>TRBJ2-4|.|TRBV19|15|.
CASSPRQITGDIQYF
TGTGCCAGTAGTCCCCGACAAATTACTGGGGACATTCAGTACTTC
>TRBJ2-1|.|TRBV5-1|15|.
CASSLRQPPSNEQFF
TGCGCCAGCAGCTTACGACAGCCCCCCTCCAATGAGCAGTTCTTC
>TRBJ1-3|.|TRBV10-3|14|.
CAISAGSSGNTIYF
TGTGCCATCAGTGCGGGGAGCTCTGGAAACACCATATATTTT
>TRBJ2-3|.|TRBV29-1|11|few
CSLGSSDTQYF
TGCAGCCTCGGGTCTTCAGATACGCAGTATTTT
>TRBJ1-2|.|TRBV12-3/TRBV12-4|13|.
CASRPREAYGYTF
TGTGCCAGCAGGCCCAGGGAGGCCTATGGCTACACCTTC
>TRBJ1-1|.|TRBV6-1|13|.
CASSSWDKGLAFF
TGTGCCAGCAGTTCTTGGGATAAGGGGCTTGCTTTCTTT